This TCR beta chain was sequenced for a study of T cells after posttransplantation cyclophosphamide. The assay was immunoSEQ multiplex PCR, and TCRdb's table has in-frame clones only and misses some. Counted here are about 36,000 clones, approximately 78% occurring once; the ten biggest clones make up approximately 8.7%. A marrow graft followed busulfan-fludarabine conditioning, with cyclophosphamide on days +3 and +4. This clone was detected only a few times. The CDR3 extends over 14 amino acids. Germline V gene lookup returns CDR1 SGHAT and CDR2 FQDESV (reference sequence). V lost 3 bases to trimming and J lost 2 bases; unmatched junction nucleotides: 4.

This clonotype originated in a female patient aged 40-49 years who received an allogeneic stem cell transplant from a related donor, was CMV-positive, and had no GVHD. Some of the T cells may derive from the graft donor. V gene TRBV11-1 combines with J gene TRBJ2-7, with TRBD1 identical over 7 bases. The sample was CD4+ T cells sorted from blood, taken roughly 2,000 days after a stem cell transplant with posttransplant cyclophosphamide. The CDR3 loop is CASSFRTGTYEQYF. The CDR3, as DNA: TGTGCCAGCAGCTTCCGGACAGGAACCTACGAGCAGTACTTC.